A selection of T cell receptor beta chains follows, all from one sample in a study of blood T cell repertoires in COVID-19. Sequencing used immunoSEQ multiplex PCR; TCRdb keeps in-frame clones, though not all of them. The data show some 120,000 clones, with approximately 70% seen just once and 0.75% to 0.9% held by the top ten. Sequencing input: peripheral blood. The receptors come from a human donor with acute or convalescent COVID-19. The donor label of this sample is uncertain. CDR3s include the opening cysteine and the closing phenylalanine or tryptophan. D genes are given only for firm matches. Size tells how often a clone was seen (once, few, many) or the class of an expanded clone, and some rows leave it out.

V gene	D gene	clone size	J gene	CDR3 protein	CDR3 DNA
TRBV30	-	-	TRBJ1-6	CAWSVQGNSPLHF	TGTGCCTGGAGTGTACAGGGAAATTCACCCCTCCACTTT
TRBV7-9	-	-	TRBJ1-6	CASSLKPTSPLHF	TGTGCCAGCAGCTTAAAGCCTACTTCACCCCTCCACTTT
TRBV6-1	-	-	TRBJ2-3	CASSARIYRVSTDTQYF	TGTGCCAGCAGTGCCCGGATTTACAGGGTGAGCACAGATACGCAGTATTTT
TRBV19	-	-	TRBJ1-5	CASSRTESNQPQHF	TGTGCCAGTAGTAGGACAGAGAGCAATCAGCCCCAGCATTTT
TRBV7-2	-	few	TRBJ1-1	CASSLGMGLEAFF	TGTGCCAGCAGCTTAGGGATGGGGCTTGAGGCTTTCTTT
TRBV6-1	-	-	TRBJ2-3	CASSESVFSTDTQYF	TGTGCCAGCAGTGAATCGGTCTTCTCCACAGATACGCAGTATTTT
TRBV28	-	-	TRBJ2-1	CASRERATYNEQFF	TGTGCCAGCAGGGAGCGGGCGACCTACAATGAGCAGTTCTTC
TRBV7-9	TRBD2	-	TRBJ2-5	CASSHGTSGGPGETQYF	TGTGCCAGCAGCCATGGGACTAGCGGGGGGCCGGGGGAGACCCAGTACTTC
TRBV6-5	-	few	TRBJ1-5	CASSKTPRQPQHF	TGTGCCAGCAGTAAGACGCCGAGGCAGCCCCAGCATTTT
TRBV7-8	-	-	TRBJ1-5	CASSFDSGNQPQHF	TGTGCCAGCAGCTTCGACAGTGGCAATCAGCCCCAGCATTTT
TRBV28	-	few	TRBJ2-5	CASSTTPETQYF	TGTGCCAGCAGCACTACGCCGGAGACCCAGTACTTC
TRBV21-1	-	-	TRBJ1-5	CASSKGGHRYQPQHF	TGTGCCAGCAGCAAGGGGGGGCACAGATATCAGCCCCAGCATTTT
TRBV7-9	-	few	TRBJ2-1	CASSLPAGSWTYNEQFF	TGTGCCAGCAGCTTACCGGCGGGCAGCTGGACCTACAATGAGCAGTTCTTC
TRBV3-1/TRBV3-2	TRBD1	-	TRBJ1-3	CASSPFGGGTLGNTIYF	TGTGCCAGCAGCCCGTTTGGAGGGGGCACCCTCGGAAACACCATATATTTT
TRBV2	-	-	TRBJ2-4	CASRGPRDPKNIQYF	TGTGCCAGCAGGGGCCCCCGGGATCCCAAAAACATTCAGTACTTC
TRBV5-5	TRBD2	-	TRBJ2-7	CASSVTSGGYEQYF	TGTGCCAGCAGCGTGACTAGCGGGGGTTACGAGCAGTACTTC
TRBV5-1	-	-	TRBJ1-4	CASSPLATNEKLFF	TGCGCCAGCAGCCCCCTCGCAACTAATGAAAAACTGTTTTTT
TRBV2	-	once	TRBJ2-7	CASSGGGTASYEQYF	TGTGCCAGCAGTGGCGGAGGGACAGCGTCCTACGAGCAGTACTTC
TRBV2	-	-	TRBJ1-1	CASRRPQGGGTEAFF	TGTGCCAGCAGGAGACCACAGGGTGGTGGAACTGAAGCTTTCTTT
TRBV18	TRBD1	once	TRBJ1-2	CASSPSRGNKNYGYTF	TGTGCCAGCTCACCGTCCAGGGGGAATAAGAACTATGGCTACACCTTC
TRBV6-6	TRBD1	many	TRBJ1-2	CASSDRGNYGYTF	TGTGCCAGCAGTGACAGGGGAAACTATGGCTACACCTTC
TRBV6-5	TRBD1	-	TRBJ1-6	CASRTGRHNSPLHF	TGTGCCAGCAGGACAGGGCGCCATAATTCACCCCTCCACTTT
TRBV28	TRBD1	-	TRBJ1-2	CASSTLQGSRGGYTF	TGTGCCAGCAGTACACTACAGGGGTCCCGAGGTGGCTACACCTTC
TRBV15	TRBD2	-	TRBJ2-1	CATTGGLAGGPANEQFF	TGTGCCACCACCGGGGGACTAGCGGGGGGGCCGGCGAATGAGCAGTTCTTC
TRBV6-5	TRBD1	-	TRBJ1-2	CASSYGGGDYGYTF	TGTGCCAGCAGTTATGGAGGGGGCGACTATGGCTACACCTTC
TRBV2	-	-	TRBJ2-5	CASSENRGETQYF	TGTGCCAGCAGTGAGAACCGGGGAGAGACCCAGTACTTC
TRBV28	-	few	TRBJ1-5	CASSLYKGQPQHF	TGTGCCAGCAGTTTATATAAGGGGCAGCCCCAGCATTTT
TRBV3-1/TRBV3-2	TRBD2	few	TRBJ2-5	CASSQGLAGRQETQYF	TGTGCCAGCAGCCAAGGACTAGCGGGGAGACAAGAGACCCAGTACTTC
TRBV5-1	TRBD2	once	TRBJ2-3	CASSSPPGLAGLSTDTQYF	TGCGCCAGCAGCTCCCCGCCGGGACTAGCGGGTCTTAGCACAGATACGCAGTATTTT
TRBV2	TRBD1	-	TRBJ2-7	CATGTAAYEQYF	TGTGCCACCGGGACAGCAGCCTACGAGCAGTACTTC
TRBV7-6	-	-	TRBJ1-6	CASSRVGGQYNSPLHF	TGTGCCAGCAGCCGCGTCGGCGGACAGTATAATTCACCCCTCCACTTT
TRBV6-6	-	once	TRBJ1-6	CASSPRTEINSPLHF	TGTGCCAGCAGCCCTAGGACAGAGATTAATTCACCCCTCCACTTT
TRBV2	-	-	TRBJ1-3	CASTEWRNTIYF	TGTGCCAGCACGGAGTGGAGAAACACCATATATTTT
TRBV2	-	-	TRBJ2-5	CASRGEWLGTQYF	TGTGCCAGCAGGGGCGAGTGGTTAGGGACCCAGTACTTC
TRBV7-2	-	-	TRBJ2-3	CASSPGLVTDTQYF	TGTGCCAGCAGCCCAGGACTCGTCACAGATACGCAGTATTTT
TRBV4-2	-	-	TRBJ1-2	CASSQNPSGTNGYTF	TGTGCCAGCAGCCAAAATCCCTCCGGGACAAACGGCTACACCTTC
TRBV29-1	-	-	TRBJ2-5	CSVGGGQETQYF	TGCAGCGTTGGTGGGGGGCAAGAGACCCAGTACTTC
TRBV7-9	-	-	TRBJ2-3	CASSLFKGQLGTDTQYF	TGTGCCAGCAGCTTATTTAAAGGACAATTGGGCACAGATACGCAGTATTTT
TRBV2	TRBD1	-	TRBJ1-1	CASGGQGTMNTEAFF	TGTGCCAGCGGTGGACAGGGGACGATGAACACTGAAGCTTTCTTT
TRBV2	TRBD1	-	TRBJ1-6	CASSGDSSYNSPLHF	TGTGCCAGCAGTGGGGACAGCTCCTATAATTCACCCCTCCACTTT
TRBV5-1	TRBD2	-	TRBJ2-3	CASSLTSGGFKDTQYF	TGCGCCAGCAGCCTCACTAGCGGGGGGTTCAAAGATACGCAGTATTTT
TRBV4-2	TRBD2	-	TRBJ2-3	CASSQDPRIAGGTDTQYF	TGTGCCAGCAGCCAAGACCCTCGGATAGCGGGGGGCACAGATACGCAGTATTTT
TRBV6-6	TRBD2	-	TRBJ2-3	CASSYTGGGTDTQYF	TGTGCCAGCAGTTACACGGGGGGAGGCACAGATACGCAGTATTTT
TRBV4-1	-	-	TRBJ1-1	CASSQNPRRMNTEAFF	TGCGCCAGCAGCCAAAATCCAAGGAGGATGAACACTGAAGCTTTCTTT
TRBV6-5	-	-	TRBJ1-1	CASSSTENTEAFF	TGTGCCAGCAGTTCGACAGAAAACACTGAAGCTTTCTTT
TRBV5-6	-	-	TRBJ2-5	CASSSLSWSRETQYF	TGTGCCAGCAGCTCTCTATCGTGGAGTCGAGAGACCCAGTACTTC
TRBV12-5	TRBD1	-	TRBJ2-3	CASLSVIAGGTQYF	TGTGCTAGCCTATCGGTCATCGCAGGGGGTACGCAGTATTTT
TRBV10-2	-	-	TRBJ1-3	CASSDIPFGGWGNTIYF	TGCGCCAGCAGTGACATACCCTTCGGGGGATGGGGAAACACCATATATTTT
TRBV5-1	TRBD1	many	TRBJ1-1	CASSLETGSFTEAFF	TGCGCCAGCAGCTTGGAGACAGGGAGCTTCACTGAAGCTTTCTTT
TRBV5-1	TRBD1	-	TRBJ1-2	CASSHGGQGNYGYTF	TGCGCCAGCAGCCACGGAGGACAGGGAAACTATGGCTACACCTTC
TRBV13	-	-	TRBJ1-2	CASSLVSTGRDYGYTF	TGTGCCAGCAGCTTAGTGTCGACAGGAAGGGACTATGGCTACACCTTC
TRBV5-1	TRBD1	-	TRBJ1-6	CASSSADRGFGNSPLHF	TGCGCCAGCAGCTCGGCGGACAGGGGGTTCGGGAATTCACCCCTCCACTTT
TRBV6-5	TRBD1	-	TRBJ2-5	CASSKRQGVEETQYF	TGTGCCAGCAGTAAACGACAGGGAGTAGAAGAGACCCAGTACTTC
TRBV11-2	TRBD1	once	TRBJ1-2	CASSASGTGTFYGYTF	TGTGCCAGCAGCGCCTCCGGGACAGGGACTTTCTATGGCTACACCTTC
TRBV29-1	-	-	TRBJ2-2	CSASGTGELFF	TGCAGCGCGTCCGGCACCGGGGAGCTGTTTTTT
TRBV2	TRBD1	-	TRBJ1-1	CASRDRVSNTEAFF	TGTGCCAGCAGGGACAGGGTATCGAACACTGAAGCTTTCTTT
TRBV6-2/TRBV6-3	-	-	TRBJ1-1	CASSSSGFRDTEAFF	TGTGCCAGCAGCTCATCAGGGTTCCGAGACACTGAAGCTTTCTTT
TRBV6-2/TRBV6-3	-	-	TRBJ1-5	CASSPGGRRNQPQHF	TGTGCCAGCAGCCCCGGGGGGAGAAGGAATCAGCCCCAGCATTTT